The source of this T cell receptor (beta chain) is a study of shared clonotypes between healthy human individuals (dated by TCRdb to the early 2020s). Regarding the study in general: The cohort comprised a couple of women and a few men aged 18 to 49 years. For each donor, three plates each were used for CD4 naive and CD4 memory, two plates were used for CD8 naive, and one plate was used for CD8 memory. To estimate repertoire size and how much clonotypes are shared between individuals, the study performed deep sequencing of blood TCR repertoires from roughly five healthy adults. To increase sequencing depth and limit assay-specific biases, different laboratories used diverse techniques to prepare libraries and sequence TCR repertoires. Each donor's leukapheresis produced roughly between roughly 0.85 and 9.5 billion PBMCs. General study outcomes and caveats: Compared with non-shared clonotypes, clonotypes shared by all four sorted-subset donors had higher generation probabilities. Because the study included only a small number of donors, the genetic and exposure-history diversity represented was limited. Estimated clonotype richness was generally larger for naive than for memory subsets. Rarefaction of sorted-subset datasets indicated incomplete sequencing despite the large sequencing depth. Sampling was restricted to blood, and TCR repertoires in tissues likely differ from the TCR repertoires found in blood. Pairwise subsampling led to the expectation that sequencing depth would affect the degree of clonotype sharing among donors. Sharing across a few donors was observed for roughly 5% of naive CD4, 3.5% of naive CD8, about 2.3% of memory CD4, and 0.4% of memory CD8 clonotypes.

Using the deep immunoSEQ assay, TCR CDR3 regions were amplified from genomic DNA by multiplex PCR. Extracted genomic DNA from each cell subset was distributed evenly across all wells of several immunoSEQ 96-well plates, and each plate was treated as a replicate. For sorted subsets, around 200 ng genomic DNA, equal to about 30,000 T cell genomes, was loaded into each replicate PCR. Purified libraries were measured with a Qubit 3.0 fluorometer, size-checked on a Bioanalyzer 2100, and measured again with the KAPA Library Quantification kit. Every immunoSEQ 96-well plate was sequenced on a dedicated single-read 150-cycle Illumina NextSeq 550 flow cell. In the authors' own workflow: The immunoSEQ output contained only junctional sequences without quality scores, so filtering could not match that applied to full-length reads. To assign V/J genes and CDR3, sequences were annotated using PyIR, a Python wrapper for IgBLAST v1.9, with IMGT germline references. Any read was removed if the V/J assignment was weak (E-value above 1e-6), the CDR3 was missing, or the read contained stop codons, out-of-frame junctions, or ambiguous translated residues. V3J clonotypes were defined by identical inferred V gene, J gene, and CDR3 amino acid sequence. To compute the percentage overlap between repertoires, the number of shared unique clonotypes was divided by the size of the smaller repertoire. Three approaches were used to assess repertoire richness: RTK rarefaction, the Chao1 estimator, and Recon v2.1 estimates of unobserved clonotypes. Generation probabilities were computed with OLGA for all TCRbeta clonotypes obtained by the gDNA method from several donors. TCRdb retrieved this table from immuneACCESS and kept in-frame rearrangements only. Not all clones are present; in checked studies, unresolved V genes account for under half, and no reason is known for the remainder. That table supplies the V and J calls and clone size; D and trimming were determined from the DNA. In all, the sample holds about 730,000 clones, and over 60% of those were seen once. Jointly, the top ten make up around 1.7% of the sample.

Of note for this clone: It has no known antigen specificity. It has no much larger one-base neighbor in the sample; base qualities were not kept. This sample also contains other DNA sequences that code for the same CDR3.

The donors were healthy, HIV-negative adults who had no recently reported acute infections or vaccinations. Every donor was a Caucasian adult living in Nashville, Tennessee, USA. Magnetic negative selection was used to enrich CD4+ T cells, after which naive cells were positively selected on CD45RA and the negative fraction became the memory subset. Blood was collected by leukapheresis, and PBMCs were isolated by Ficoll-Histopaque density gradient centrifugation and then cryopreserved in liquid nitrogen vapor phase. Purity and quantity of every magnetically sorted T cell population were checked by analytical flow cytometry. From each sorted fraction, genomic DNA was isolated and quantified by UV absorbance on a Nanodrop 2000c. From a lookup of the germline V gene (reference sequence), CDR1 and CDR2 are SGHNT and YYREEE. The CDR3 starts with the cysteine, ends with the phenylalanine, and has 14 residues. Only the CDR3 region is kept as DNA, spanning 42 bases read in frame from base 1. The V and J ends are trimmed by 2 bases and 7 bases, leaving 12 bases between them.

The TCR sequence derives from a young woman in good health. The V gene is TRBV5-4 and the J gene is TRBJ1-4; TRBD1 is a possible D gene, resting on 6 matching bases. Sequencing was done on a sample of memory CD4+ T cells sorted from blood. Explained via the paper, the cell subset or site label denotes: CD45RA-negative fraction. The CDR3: CASSLGGLGEKLFF. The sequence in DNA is TGTGCCAGCAGCTTAGGGGGGCTGGGTGAAAAACTGTTTTTT. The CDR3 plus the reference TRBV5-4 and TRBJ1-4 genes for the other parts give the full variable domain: ETGVTQSPTHLIKTRGQQVTLRCSSQSGHNTVSWYQQALGQGPQFIFQYYREEENGRGNFPPRFSGLQFPNYSSELNVNALELDDSALYLCASSLGGLGEKLFFGSGTQLSVL.